Below are 30 T cell receptor beta chains sequenced from a single sample in a study of neurological immune-mediated disorders. TCRdb passed the 5' RACE reads through MiXCR, listing each CDR3 protein once. This sample yields some 50,000 distinct CDR3 sequences, of which around 17% are seen a single time; about 4.7% belongs to the top ten. Sequencing was performed on PBMCs. These receptors were taken from a man in his 60s in good health.

The table lists this clonotype with many counts. The rearrangement joins TRBV11-2 to TRBJ2-7, with D maybe TRBD1 (5 bases). The CDR3 covers 13 residues. V was clipped by 5 bases and J by 3 bases, with 11 bases between them. CDR1 is SGHAT, CDR2 FQNNGV, per germline. The CDR3 sequence is CASSQTGVYEQYF. The CDR3 DNA reads TGTGCCAGCAGCCAAACAGGAGTCTACGAGCAGTACTTC.

This clonotype has more than one count but fewer than ten. This chain uses TRBV18 with TRBJ1-2; no clear D gene. The ends were cut back, 3 bases at V and 2 bases at J, with 10 bases in the middle. Germline V gene lookup returns CDR1 KGHSH and CDR2 LQKENI. CDR3 length: 14 residues. Here the CDR3 reads CASSPRAENYGYTF. The DNA of the CDR3 is TGTGCCAGCTCACCCCGGGCGGAGAACTATGGCTACACCTTC.

In this sample, this clonotype turned up many times. The rearrangement links TRBV20-1 to TRBJ1-1, with TRBD1 matching 8 bases. Unmatched junction bases numbered 2, after V lost 4 bases and J lost 1 base. Germline V CDR1 and CDR2: DFQATT, SNEGSKA (reference sequence). CDR3 length: 13 residues. CDR3 protein: CSATGTGNTEAFF. CDR3 bases: TGCAGTGCTACTGGGACAGGGAACACTGAAGCTTTCTTT.

The table lists this clonotype with many counts. J is TRBJ2-2 and V is TRBV20-1, with D perhaps TRBD2 (5 bases). This CDR3 contains 14 residues. CDR1 and CDR2 (germline): DFQATT, SNEGSKA (reference sequence). Trimming left V 3 bases short and J 1 base short, with 9 bases between. The CDR3 DNA follows: TGCAGTGCTAGGGGTAGCGTGAACACCGGGGAGCTGTTTTTT. It specifies CSARGSVNTGELFF.

Ten or more counts support this clonotype. This chain links TRBV5-6 with TRBJ1-5, with no clear D. Germline CDR1 is SGHDT and CDR2 is YYEEEE. The CDR3 length is 14 residues. Trimming took off 4 bases at V and 3 bases at J, with 11 bases between the two ends. CDR3 residues: CASSPGIHNQPQHF. CDR3 bases: TGTGCCAGCAGCCCCGGGATCCACAATCAGCCCCAGCATTTT. The full variable domain, with the rest looked up from reference TRBV5-6 and TRBJ1-5, is DAGVTQSPTHLIKTRGQQVTLRCSPKSGHDTVSWYQQALGQGPQFIFQYYEEEERQRGNFPDRFSGHQFPNYSSELNVNALLLGDSALYLCASSPGIHNQPQHFGDGTRLSIL.

This clonotype was found many times. This chain links TRBV28 with TRBJ2-7; 9 nucleotides agree with TRBD2. CDR1 is MDHEN, CDR2 SYDVKM, per germline. The CDR3 is 14 residues long. The trim removed 3 bases at V and 6 bases at J, leaving 6 bases unmatched. The CDR3 nucleotides read TGTGCCAGCAGTTTGGTAGCGGGAGTATTCGAGCAGTACTTC. Protein sequence: CASSLVAGVFEQYF.

In this sample, this clonotype turned up many times. V gene TRBV7-9 combines with J gene TRBJ2-3; maybe TRBD2 (5 bases). The V and J ends lost 2 bases and 6 bases respectively, with 9 bases between them. The CDR3 covers 13 residues. Germline assignment: CDR1 SEHNR and CDR2 FQNEAQ (reference sequence). CDR3 loop: CASSLMGADTQYF. The DNA of the CDR3 is TGTGCCAGCAGCTTAATGGGAGCCGATACGCAGTATTTT.

Many counts were recorded for this clonotype. J is TRBJ2-7 and V is TRBV20-1; 10 nucleotides match TRBD2. CDR1 DFQATT and CDR2 SNEGSKA come from the germline V gene (reference sequence). J lost 2 bases, V lost 8 bases, and 6 bases had no gene match. The CDR3 sequence is 13 residues long. The CDR3 region has the DNA TGCAGTACCGCTAGCGGGAGAGCCTACGAGCAGTACTTC. Translated, it gives CSTASGRAYEQYF.

This clonotype was recorded many times. The V and J genes are TRBV29-1 and TRBJ2-7; 10 positions match TRBD2. V lost 7 bases, J lost 2 bases, and 23 bases stayed unmatched. CDR3 length: 19 residues. Germline loops: CDR1 SQVTM, CDR2 ANQGSEA. CDR3 amino acids: CSAIPWQVAGGSGAYEQYF. The DNA for the CDR3 is TGCAGCGCCATACCCTGGCAGGTAGCGGGAGGCTCAGGGGCCTACGAGCAGTACTTC.

The sample holds many counts of this clonotype. Here the CDR3 DNA reads TGTGCCAGCAGTCTGGGGGGGCGCCCGGGAGAGACCCAGTACTTC. The encoded protein is CASSLGGRPGETQYF. The chain is built from TRBV7-2 and TRBJ2-5; possible D gene TRBD2, 7 bases. V lost 6 bases, J lost 4 bases, and 18 bases lay in between. Germline V gene lookup returns CDR1 SGHTA and CDR2 FQGNSA. This CDR3 region has 15 residues.

This clonotype was observed many times. The rearrangement links TRBV20-1 to TRBJ2-1; TRBD2 agrees at 13 bases. The V gene's germline CDR1 is DFQATT and CDR2 SNEGSKA (reference sequence). Trimming cost V 1 base and J 6 bases; bases outside gene matches: 6. CDR3 length equals 16 residues. The CDR3 is CSARVGLAGVGNEQFF. The CDR3 DNA sequence: TGCAGTGCTAGAGTCGGACTAGCGGGAGTAGGCAATGAGCAGTTCTTC.

This clonotype was found many times. This chain joins TRBV4-3 and TRBJ1-2; unclear D gene. The CDR3 runs 15 residues. V gave up 0 bases and J gave up 4 bases, with 12 bases separating them. The germline CDR1 and CDR2 sequences are LGHNA and YSLEER. The CDR3 nucleotides read TGCGCCAGCAGCCAAGAAGTTCGACAAAGCTATGGCTACACCTTC. Protein product: CASSQEVRQSYGYTF.

Concerning this clonotype itself: Sequence at one end of the junction differs from germline and may be a read error. The chain has TRBV15 and TRBJ2-5; no clear D. The CDR3 has 14 residues. Germline V lookup: CDR1 LNHNV, CDR2 YYDKDF (reference sequence). In nucleotides, the CDR3 is TGTGCCACCAGCAGGGATTGGACCCCAGAGACGCAGTACTTC. The encoded protein is CATSRDWTPETQYF. Full variable domain (missing parts from reference TRBV15 and TRBJ2-5): DAMVIQNPRYQVTQFGKPVTLSCSQTLNHNVMYWYQQKSSQAPKLLFHYYDKDFNNEADTPDNFQSRRPNTSFCFLDIRSPGLGDTAMYLCATSRDWTPETQYFGPGTRLLVL.

This clonotype was seen ten or more times. The chain joins TRBV12-3 or TRBV12-4 to TRBJ2-1, with TRBD2 identical over 7 bases. Trimming took 4 bases from V and 15 from J; bases not matched to a gene: 12. This CDR3 is 13 amino acids long. This CDR3 is CASSSALARERFF. The CDR3 nucleotides read TGTGCCAGCAGTTCCGCACTAGCGAGGGAAAGGTTCTTC.

This clonotype has a handful of counts. A much more abundant neighbour one base away suggests this may be a read error. The rearrangement joins TRBV28 to TRBJ2-1; D is unresolved. Germline CDR1 and CDR2: MDHEN and SYDVKM. The ends were cut back, 4 bases at V and 13 bases at J, with 8 bases in the middle. This CDR3 spans 10 amino acids. CDR3 sequence: CASSYRDQFF. The CDR3 DNA reads TGTGCCAGCAGTTATCGTGACCAGTTCTTC.

In its sample, this clonotype was seen many times. The rearrangement uses TRBV7-3 and TRBJ2-1; TRBD2 matches at 7 bases. Germline V gene data show CDR1 as SGHTA and CDR2 as FQGTGA. V shed 5 bases and J 6 bases; nucleotides not matched to a gene: 10. The length of the CDR3 is 15 residues. The CDR3 DNA reads TGTGCCAGCAGCCACGCGTCTAGCGGAGCCAATGAGCAGTTCTTC. This gives the protein CASSHASSGANEQFF.

This clonotype was picked up many times. The chain joins TRBV15 to TRBJ2-1; D unresolved. V lost 0 bases and J 12 bases, leaving 12 bases between the germline ends. The CDR3 length is 13 residues. CDR1 is LNHNV and CDR2 is YYDKDF in the germline V gene (reference sequence). The CDR3 region has the DNA TGTGCCACCAGCAGAGATCTGGAGAGGTGGCAGTTCTTC. It specifies CATSRDLERWQFF. Drawing the rest from reference TRBV15 and TRBJ2-1, the complete variable domain is DAMVIQNPRYQVTQFGKPVTLSCSQTLNHNVMYWYQQKSSQAPKLLFHYYDKDFNNEADTPDNFQSRRPNTSFCFLDIRSPGLGDTAMYLCATSRDLERWQFFGPGTRLTVL.

To note about this clonotype: The junction does not match germline at one end; this may be a read error. V is TRBV7-2 and J is TRBJ2-3, with TRBD2 matching 8 bases. The V gene's germline CDR1 is SGHTA and CDR2 FQGNSA. The CDR3 runs to 14 residues. DNA for the CDR3: TGCGCCAGCAGATCGGGAGGGCCTAAGGATACGCAGTATTTT. It encodes CASRSGGPKDTQYF.

This clonotype appeared many times. This chain connects TRBV7-2 to TRBJ2-7; 7 nucleotides align to TRBD2. The CDR3 runs to 14 residues. CDR1 is SGHTA, CDR2 FQGNSA, per germline. V trimming: 5 bases; J trimming: 0 bases; junction bases outside the gene matches: 4. CDR3 sequence: CASSRTSASYEQYF. As DNA, the CDR3 is TGTGCCAGCAGCCGTACTAGCGCCTCCTACGAGCAGTACTTC.

This clonotype was seen many times. The chain carries TRBV5-1 and TRBJ2-2, with no clear D. Looked up from germline, CDR1 is SGHRS and CDR2 is YFSETQ. The CDR3 extends over 15 amino acids. V lost 9 bases and J 0 bases, leaving 15 bases between the germline ends. CDR3 protein: CATRSSSSNTGELFF. CDR3 sequence (DNA): TGCGCCACCAGGAGTTCCAGCTCGAACACCGGGGAGCTGTTTTTT. Complete variable domain (other parts from reference TRBV5-1 and TRBJ2-2): KAGVTQTPRYLIKTRGQQVTLSCSPISGHRSVSWYQQTPGQGLQFLFEYFSETQRNKGNFPGRFSGRQFSNSRSEMNVSTLELGDSALYLCATRSSSSNTGELFFGEGSRLTVL.

The chain joins TRBV11-3 to TRBJ2-3; D call uncertain. The CDR3 is 15 amino acids. V dropped 6 bases and J dropped 3 bases, with 16 bases sitting between them. Looked up from germline, CDR1 is SGHNT and CDR2 is YENEEA. The CDR3, as DNA: TGTGCCAGCAGTTCCCAATCCTCCACGACAGATACGCAGTATTTT. Translated: CASSSQSSTTDTQYF.

The chain recombines TRBV5-1 with TRBJ2-1; TRBD1 aligns across 7 bases. The CDR3 has 13 amino acids. The V gene's germline CDR1 is SGHRS and CDR2 YFSETQ. V lost 5 bases and J lost 4; bases outside the gene matches: 3. Written as DNA, the CDR3 is TGCGCCAGCAGACTGGACAGGTACAATGAGCAGTTCTTC. Protein product: CASRLDRYNEQFF.

Ten or more counts support this clonotype. This chain uses TRBV6-5 with TRBJ2-5, with D perhaps TRBD1 (7 bases). Germline V gene sequence: CDR1 MNHEY, CDR2 SVGAGI. The CDR3 contains 14 residues. V was shortened by 5 bases and J by 4 bases, with 14 bases between the two germline ends. The CDR3 DNA follows: TGTGCCAGCAGTCTAAACAGGGGAGGAGAGACCCAGTACTTC. Translating gives CASSLNRGGETQYF.

The sample holds many counts of this clonotype. The chain recombines TRBV7-6 with TRBJ1-5, with 8 bases that match TRBD1. Germline V lookup: CDR1 SGHVS, CDR2 FNYEAQ. The junction had 2 bases not matched to a gene; V was cut back by 1 base and J by 3 bases. This CDR3 has 15 residues. The CDR3 region is CASSLGRGPNQPQHF. The CDR3 DNA reads TGTGCCAGCAGCTTAGGCAGGGGGCCCAATCAGCCCCAGCATTTT. The full variable domain, its missing parts supplied by reference TRBV7-6 and TRBJ1-5, is GAGVSQSPRYKVTKRGQDVALRCDPISGHVSLYWYRQALGQGPEFLTYFNYEAQQDKSGLPNDRFSAERPEGSISTLTIQRTEQRDSAMYRCASSLGRGPNQPQHFGDGTRLSIL.

In its sample, this clonotype was seen many times. The J gene is TRBJ2-1, the V gene TRBV7-6; tentatively, D is TRBD2 (6 bases). Germline V gives CDR1 SGHVS, CDR2 FNYEAQ. Trimming pared 5 bases from V and 8 bases from J, leaving 22 bases between. The CDR3 has 16 residues. The CDR3 is CASSAVTRGRIYEQFF. DNA of the CDR3: TGTGCCAGCAGCGCCGTGACTAGGGGTAGAATCTATGAGCAGTTCTTC.

This clonotype occurred many times. One end of the junction is discordant with germline, which a read error may explain. The V and J genes are TRBV20-1 and TRBJ1-2; TRBD1 matches at 10 bases. The CDR3 covers 20 residues. Germline V lookup: CDR1 DFQATT, CDR2 SNEGSKA (reference sequence). The CDR3, as DNA: TGCAGTGCTAGAGATGACAGGGGGCACGGATACCTCGGAGGGATGCTTACGGCCCACTTC. Its protein product is CSARDDRGHGYLGGMLTAHF.

In this sample, this clonotype turned up a few times. The J gene is TRBJ2-3, the V gene TRBV7-2, with 7 bases matching TRBD1. The J segment lost 5 bases and the V segment lost 1 base, leaving 9 bases of the junction unmatched. Germline CDR1 and CDR2: SGHTA and FQGNSA. The CDR3 consists of 16 residues. CDR3 sequence reads: CASSLVGGSGGDTQYF. The CDR3 DNA reads TGTGCCAGCAGCTTAGTAGGGGGATCAGGGGGAGATACGCAGTATTTT.

This clonotype was detected ten times or more. The chain has TRBV5-6 and TRBJ2-2; TRBD1 matches 10 bases. There are 14 residues in the CDR3. The germline V gene encodes CDR1 SGHDT and CDR2 YYEEEE. The J segment lost 5 bases and the V segment lost 7 bases, leaving 5 bases of the junction unmatched. DNA for the CDR3: TGTGCCAGCCGCCGGGACAGGGGAACCGGGGAGCTGTTTTTT. Residues: CASRRDRGTGELFF.

This clonotype came up many times. This chain uses TRBV12-3 or TRBV12-4 with TRBJ2-1; TRBD1 is a possible D gene (6 bases). The V and J ends lost 7 bases and 8 bases respectively, with 24 bases between them. This CDR3 comprises 16 residues. The CDR3 bases are TGTGCCAGCATCCACCTCGGCAGGGGTCATAGCGATGAGCAGTTCTTC. This translates into CASIHLGRGHSDEQFF.

Details on this clonotype: The junction departs from germline at one end; a sequencing error may be responsible. The chain is built from TRBV25-1 and TRBJ2-3, with 13 nucleotides matching TRBD2. The CDR3 runs 18 residues. Germline values: CDR1 MGHDK, CDR2 SYGVNS. DNA for the CDR3: TGTGCAAGCAGTCAGGGACTAGCGGGATACCCCGCTCCAGATACGCAGTATTTT. This sequence encodes CASSQGLAGYPAPDTQYF. The variable domain in full, with the rest retrieved from reference TRBV25-1 and TRBJ2-3, is EADIYQTPRYLVIGTGKKITLECSQTMGHDKMYWYQQDPGMELHLIHYSYGVNSTEKGDLSSESTVSRIRTEHFPLTLESARPSHTSQYLCASSQGLAGYPAPDTQYFGPGTRLTVL.